This TCR beta chain was identified in a study of chemoradiotherapy in HPV16-positive cancers. As for the study in general: A couple of HPV16-positive patients' cells yielded candidate HPV-specific clones and common motifs.

Comment on this clone: Its antigen is not known.

V lost 8 bases, J lost 4 bases, and 14 bases lay in between. The germline CDR1 and CDR2 sequences are MNHEY and SVGAGI. The CDR3 extends over 13 amino acids. Whole-study results and caveats: For HPV16-positive patients, expanding HPV-responsive T cells associated with longer recurrence-free survival. During treatment, candidate HPV-specific clones and E7-related motifs expanded in tumor.

The method was immunoSEQ multiplex PCR; TCRdb's version includes in-frame clones alone and lacks a portion of them. The sample lists about 5,000 clones, around 84% occurring once. Over chemoradiotherapy, repertoires were sampled more than once. The sequence came from a human donor with HPV-associated anogenital cancer. Sampling was conducted from a patient who underwent chemoradiotherapy. The rearrangement uses TRBV6-5 and TRBJ1-2, with D perhaps matching TRBD1 (5 bases). The CDR3 DNA reads as TGTGCCAGCGCAAGTAGGGGTCCCTATGGCTACACCTTC. It is translated as CASASRGPYGYTF.